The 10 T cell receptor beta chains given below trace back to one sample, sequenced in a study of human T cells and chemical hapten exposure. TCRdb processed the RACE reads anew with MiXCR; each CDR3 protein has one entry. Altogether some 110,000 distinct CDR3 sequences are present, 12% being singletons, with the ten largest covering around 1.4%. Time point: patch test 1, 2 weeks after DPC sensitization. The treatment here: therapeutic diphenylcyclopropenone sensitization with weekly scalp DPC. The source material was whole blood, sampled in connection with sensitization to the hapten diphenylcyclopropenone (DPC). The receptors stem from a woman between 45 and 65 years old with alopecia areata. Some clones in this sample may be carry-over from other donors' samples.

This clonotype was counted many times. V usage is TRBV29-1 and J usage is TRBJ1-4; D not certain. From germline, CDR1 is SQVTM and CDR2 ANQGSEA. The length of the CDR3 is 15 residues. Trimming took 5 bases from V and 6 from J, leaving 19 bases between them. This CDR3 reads CSVLSQVSKDEKLFF. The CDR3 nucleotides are TGCAGCGTTCTATCGCAGGTCTCCAAGGATGAAAAACTGTTTTTT. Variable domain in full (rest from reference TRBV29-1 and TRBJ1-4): SAVISQKPSRDICQRGTSLTIQCQVDSQVTMMFWYRQQPGQSLTLIATANQGSEATYESGFVIDKFPISRPNLTFSTLTVSNMSPEDSSIYLCSVLSQVSKDEKLFFGSGTQLSVL.

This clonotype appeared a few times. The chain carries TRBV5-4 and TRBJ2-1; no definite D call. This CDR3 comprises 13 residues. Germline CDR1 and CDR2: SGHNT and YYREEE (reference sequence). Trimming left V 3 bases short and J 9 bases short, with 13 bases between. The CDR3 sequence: CASSSRIESEQFF. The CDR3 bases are TGTGCCAGCAGCTCCAGGATTGAGAGTGAGCAGTTCTTC.

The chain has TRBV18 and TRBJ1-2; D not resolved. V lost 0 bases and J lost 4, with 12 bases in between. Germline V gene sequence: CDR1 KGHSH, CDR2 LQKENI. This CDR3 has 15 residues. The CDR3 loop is CASSPPAAAVYGYTF. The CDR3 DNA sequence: TGTGCCAGCTCACCACCGGCGGCAGCCGTCTATGGCTACACCTTC.

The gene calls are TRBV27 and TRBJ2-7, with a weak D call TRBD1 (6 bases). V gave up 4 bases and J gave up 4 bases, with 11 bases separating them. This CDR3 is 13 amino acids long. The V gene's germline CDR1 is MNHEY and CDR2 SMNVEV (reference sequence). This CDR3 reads CASSSGTFYEQYF. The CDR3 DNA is TGTGCCAGCAGTTCGGGGACATTTTACGAGCAGTACTTC.

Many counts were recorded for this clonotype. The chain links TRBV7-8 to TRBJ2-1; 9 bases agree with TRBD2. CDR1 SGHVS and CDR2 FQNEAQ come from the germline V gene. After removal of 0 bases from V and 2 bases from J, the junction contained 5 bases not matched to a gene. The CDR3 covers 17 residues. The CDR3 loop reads CASSLAPGLAAYNEQFF. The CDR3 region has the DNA TGTGCCAGCAGCTTAGCTCCGGGACTAGCCGCCTACAATGAGCAGTTCTTC.

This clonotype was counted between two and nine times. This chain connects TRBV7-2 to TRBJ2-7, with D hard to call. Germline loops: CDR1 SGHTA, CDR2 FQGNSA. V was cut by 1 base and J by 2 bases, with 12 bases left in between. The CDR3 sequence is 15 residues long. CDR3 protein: CASSLEAAGTYEQYF. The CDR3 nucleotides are TGTGCCAGCAGCTTAGAGGCCGCCGGAACCTACGAGCAGTACTTC. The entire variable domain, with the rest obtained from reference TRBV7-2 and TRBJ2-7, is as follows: GAGVSQSPSNKVTEKGKDVELRCDPISGHTALYWYRQSLGQGLEFLIYFQGNSAPDKSGLPSDRFSAERTGGSVSTLTIQRTQQEDSAVYLCASSLEAAGTYEQYFGPGTRLTVT.

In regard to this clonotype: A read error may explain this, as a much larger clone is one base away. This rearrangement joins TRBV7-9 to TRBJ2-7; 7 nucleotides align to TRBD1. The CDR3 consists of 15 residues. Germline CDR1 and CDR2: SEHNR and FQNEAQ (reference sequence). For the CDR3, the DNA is TGTGCCAGCAGCTTAGCAACAGGGGTTCTCGACGAGCAGCACTTC. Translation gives CASSLATGVLDEQHF.

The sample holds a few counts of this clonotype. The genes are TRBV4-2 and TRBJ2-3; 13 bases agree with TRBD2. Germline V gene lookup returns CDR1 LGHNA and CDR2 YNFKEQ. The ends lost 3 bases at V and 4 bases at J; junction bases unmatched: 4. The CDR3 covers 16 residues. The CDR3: CASSQAGTSGADTQYF. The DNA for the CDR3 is TGTGCCAGCAGCCAGGCCGGGACTAGCGGGGCAGATACGCAGTATTTT.

This chain's CDR3 is CASSARGSMNTEAFF. The CDR3 bases are TGTGCCAGCAGCGCCAGGGGATCCATGAACACTGAAGCTTTCTTT. V and J are TRBV28 and TRBJ1-1; D perhaps matches TRBD1 (6 bases). CDR1 MDHEN and CDR2 SYDVKM come from the germline V gene. The germline V and J ends were trimmed by 6 bases and 0 bases, with 14 bases remaining between them. The CDR3 runs 15 residues.

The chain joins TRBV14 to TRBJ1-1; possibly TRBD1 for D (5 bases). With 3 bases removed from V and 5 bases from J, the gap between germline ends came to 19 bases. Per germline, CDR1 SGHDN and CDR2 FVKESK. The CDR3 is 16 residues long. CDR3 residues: CASSHRSGQSLTEAFF. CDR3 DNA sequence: TGTGCCAGCAGCCACCGTTCGGGGCAGTCCTTGACTGAAGCTTTCTTT.